The 4 T cell receptor beta chains below come from one sample, sequenced in a study of blood T cell repertoires in COVID-19. The table came from immunoSEQ multiplex PCR; TCRdb's copy has only in-frame clones and leaves some out. The repertoire consists of fewer than 350,000 clones, with 90% occurring once and the leading ten covering 6.5% to 8%. The source material was peripheral blood. These receptors were obtained from a young woman with COVID-19, enrolled during active disease.

The rearrangement links TRBV5-1 to TRBJ1-4, with 11 bases matching TRBD1. Germline assignment: CDR1 SGHRS and CDR2 YFSETQ. CDR3 size: 14 residues. The junction had 3 bases not matched to a gene; V was cut back by 4 bases and J by 7 bases. In nucleotides, the CDR3 is TGCGCCAGCAGCGCCGGACAGGGGGCTGAAAAACTGTTTTTT. It codes for CASSAGQGAEKLFF.

The gene calls are TRBV6-2 or TRBV6-3 and TRBJ1-1, with D perhaps TRBD1 (5 bases). Trimming cost V 4 bases and J 2 bases, with 8 bases left between them. The CDR3 length is 13 residues. From germline, CDR1 is MNHEY and CDR2 SVGEGT. CDR3 loop: CASSSTVNTEAFF. The CDR3 nucleotides are TGTGCCAGCAGTTCGACAGTTAACACTGAAGCTTTCTTT.

This chain links TRBV24-1 with TRBJ2-1, with 12 bases aligning to TRBD2. From germline, CDR1 is KGHDR and CDR2 SFDVKD. This CDR3 spans 16 amino acids. V gave up 3 bases and J gave up 5 bases; unmatched junction bases: 4. The CDR3 region is CATSDRTSGNDNEQFF. CDR3 nucleotide sequence: TGTGCCACCAGTGATCGGACTAGCGGGAACGACAATGAGCAGTTCTTC.

The CDR3 bases are TGTGCCAGCAGTCCTAGTCGGTATCAGCCCCAGCATTTT. Protein sequence: CASSPSRYQPQHF. The chain recombines TRBV12-3 or TRBV12-4 with TRBJ1-5; D gene ambiguous. This CDR3 is 13 amino acids long. V gave up 5 bases and J gave up 5 bases, with 10 bases separating them.